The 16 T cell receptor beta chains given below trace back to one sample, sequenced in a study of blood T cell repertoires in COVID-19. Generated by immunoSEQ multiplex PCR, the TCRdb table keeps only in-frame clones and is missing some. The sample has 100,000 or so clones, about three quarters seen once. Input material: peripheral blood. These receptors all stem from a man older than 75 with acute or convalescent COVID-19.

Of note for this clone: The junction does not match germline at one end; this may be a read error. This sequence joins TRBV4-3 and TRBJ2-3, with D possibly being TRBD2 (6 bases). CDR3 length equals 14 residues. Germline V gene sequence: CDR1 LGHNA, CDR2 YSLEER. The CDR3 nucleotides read TGCGCCTGCAGCCGGGGCGGGGTCACCGATACGCAGTATTTT. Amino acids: CACSRGGVTDTQYF.

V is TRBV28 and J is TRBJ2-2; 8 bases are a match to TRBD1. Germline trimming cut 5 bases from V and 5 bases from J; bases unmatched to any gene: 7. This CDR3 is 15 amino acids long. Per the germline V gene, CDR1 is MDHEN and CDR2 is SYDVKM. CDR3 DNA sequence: TGTGCCAGCAGTCGTGGGACAGGTGGGACCGGGGAGCTGTTTTTT. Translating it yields CASSRGTGGTGELFF.

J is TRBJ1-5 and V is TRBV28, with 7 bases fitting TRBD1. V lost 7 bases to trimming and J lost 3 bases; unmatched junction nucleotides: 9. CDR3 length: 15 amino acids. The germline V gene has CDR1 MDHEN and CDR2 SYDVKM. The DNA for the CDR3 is TGTGCCAGCACTATGACAGGGAGAGACAATCAGCCCCAGCATTTT. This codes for CASTMTGRDNQPQHF.

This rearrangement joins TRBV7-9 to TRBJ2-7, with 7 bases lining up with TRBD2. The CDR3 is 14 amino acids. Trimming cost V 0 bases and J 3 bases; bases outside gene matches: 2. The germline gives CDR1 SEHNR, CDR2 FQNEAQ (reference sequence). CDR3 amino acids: CASSLATGGYEQYF. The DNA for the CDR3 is TGTGCCAGCAGCTTAGCTACGGGAGGCTACGAGCAGTACTTC.

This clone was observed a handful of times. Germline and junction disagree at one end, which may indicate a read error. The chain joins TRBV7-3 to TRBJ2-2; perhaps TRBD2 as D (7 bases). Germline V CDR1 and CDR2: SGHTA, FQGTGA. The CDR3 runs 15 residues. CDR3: CASRGRDRYERGAVF. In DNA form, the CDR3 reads TGTGCCAGCAGGGGCCGCGACAGGTACGAGCGGGGAGCTGTTTTT.

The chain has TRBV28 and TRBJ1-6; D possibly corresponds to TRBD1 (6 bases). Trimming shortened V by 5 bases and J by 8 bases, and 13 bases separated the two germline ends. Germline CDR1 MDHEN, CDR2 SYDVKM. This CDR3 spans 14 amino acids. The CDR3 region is CASSTGTPYSPLHF. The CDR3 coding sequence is TGTGCCAGCAGTACCGGGACACCGTATTCACCCCTCCACTTT.

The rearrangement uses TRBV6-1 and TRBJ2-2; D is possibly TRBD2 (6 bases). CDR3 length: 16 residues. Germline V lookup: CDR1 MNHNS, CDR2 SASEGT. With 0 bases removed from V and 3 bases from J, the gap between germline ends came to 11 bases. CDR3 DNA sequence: TGTGCCAGCAGTGAAGCAGTAGCGGAGTACACCGGGGAGCTGTTTTTT. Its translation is CASSEAVAEYTGELFF.

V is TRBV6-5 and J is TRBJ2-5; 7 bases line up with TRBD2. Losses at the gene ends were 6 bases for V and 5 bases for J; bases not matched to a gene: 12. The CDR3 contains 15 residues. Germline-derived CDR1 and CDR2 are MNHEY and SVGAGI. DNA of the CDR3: TGTGCCAGCAGCCCCTCGGGGGGAGATTCGGAGACCCAGTACTTC. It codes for CASSPSGGDSETQYF.

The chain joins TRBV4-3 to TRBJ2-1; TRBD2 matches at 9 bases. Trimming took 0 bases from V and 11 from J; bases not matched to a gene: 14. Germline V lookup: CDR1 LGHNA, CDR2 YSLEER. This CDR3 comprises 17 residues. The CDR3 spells CASSQDLSSGRGNKQFF. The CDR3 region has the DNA TGCGCCAGCAGCCAAGATCTGAGTAGCGGGAGAGGGAATAAGCAGTTCTTC.

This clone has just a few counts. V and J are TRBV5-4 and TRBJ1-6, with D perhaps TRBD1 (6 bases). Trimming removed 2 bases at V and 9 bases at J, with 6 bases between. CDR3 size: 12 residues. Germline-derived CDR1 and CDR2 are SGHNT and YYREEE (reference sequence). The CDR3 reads CASSLQGSPLHF. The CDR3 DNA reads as TGTGCCAGCAGCTTACAGGGTTCACCCCTCCACTTT.

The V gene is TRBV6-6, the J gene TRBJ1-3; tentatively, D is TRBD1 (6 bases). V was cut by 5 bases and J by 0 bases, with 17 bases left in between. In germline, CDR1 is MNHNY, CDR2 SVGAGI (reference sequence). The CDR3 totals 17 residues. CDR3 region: CASSPRGGESSGNTIYF. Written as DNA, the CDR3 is TGTGCCAGCAGTCCCAGAGGGGGTGAGAGCTCTGGAAACACCATATATTTT.

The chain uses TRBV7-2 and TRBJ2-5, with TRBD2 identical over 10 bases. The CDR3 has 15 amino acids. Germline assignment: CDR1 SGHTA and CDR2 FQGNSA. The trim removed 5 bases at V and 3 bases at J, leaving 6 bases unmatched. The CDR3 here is CASSTQAGGKETQYF. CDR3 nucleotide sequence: TGTGCCAGCAGCACTCAAGCGGGAGGGAAAGAGACCCAGTACTTC.

The CDR3 here is CATSDWTSGTGNEQFF. CDR3 nucleotides: TGTGCCACCAGTGATTGGACTAGCGGGACGGGAAATGAGCAGTTCTTC. V is TRBV24-1 and J is TRBJ2-1; 12 bases fit TRBD2. Germline V lookup: CDR1 KGHDR, CDR2 SFDVKD. V lost 2 bases to trimming and J lost 7 bases; unmatched junction nucleotides: 5. The CDR3 runs 16 residues.

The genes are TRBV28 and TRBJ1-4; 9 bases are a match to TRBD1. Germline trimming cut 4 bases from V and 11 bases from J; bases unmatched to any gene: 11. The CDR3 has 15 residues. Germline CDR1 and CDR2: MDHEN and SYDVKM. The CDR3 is CASSSPPGQGLKLFF. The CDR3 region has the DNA TGTGCCAGCAGTTCACCCCCGGGACAGGGCCTGAAACTGTTTTTT.

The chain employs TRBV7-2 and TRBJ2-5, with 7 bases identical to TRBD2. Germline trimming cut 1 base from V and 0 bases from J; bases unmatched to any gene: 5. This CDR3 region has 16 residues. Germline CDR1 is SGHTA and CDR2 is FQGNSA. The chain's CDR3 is CASSLVTSAYQETQYF. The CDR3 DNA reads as TGTGCCAGCAGCTTAGTTACTAGCGCGTACCAAGAGACCCAGTACTTC. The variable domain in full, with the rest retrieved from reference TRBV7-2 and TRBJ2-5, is GAGVSQSPSNKVTEKGKDVELRCDPISGHTALYWYRQSLGQGLEFLIYFQGNSAPDKSGLPSDRFSAERTGGSVSTLTIQRTQQEDSAVYLCASSLVTSAYQETQYFGPGTRLLVL.

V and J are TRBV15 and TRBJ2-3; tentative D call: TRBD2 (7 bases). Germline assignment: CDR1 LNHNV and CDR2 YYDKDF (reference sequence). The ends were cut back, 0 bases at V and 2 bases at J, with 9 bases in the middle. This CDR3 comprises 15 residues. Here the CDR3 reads CATSRERGPTDTQYF. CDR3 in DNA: TGTGCCACCAGCAGAGAGCGGGGGCCCACAGATACGCAGTATTTT.